These 24 T cell receptor beta chains came from one sample sequenced in a study of shared clonotypes between healthy human individuals. TCRdb keeps only in-frame clones here, not all; method: immunoSEQ multiplex PCR. Of under 1 million clones in the sample, 80% to 95% were seen once. CD45RO-negative, CCR7-selected cells formed the naive CD8 fraction, which excluded terminally differentiated effector memory CD45RA+ cells. The sequenced material came from naive CD8+ T cells sorted from blood. All receptors derive from a young man in good health.

The chain recombines TRBV5-1 with TRBJ1-4; no clear D gene. The V end lost 1 base, the J end lost 5 bases, and 15 bases lay between the germline ends. The CDR3 runs to 16 residues. Germline V gives CDR1 SGHRS, CDR2 YFSETQ. DNA for the CDR3: TGCGCCAGCAGCTTGAATGGGGATTTACCGAATGAAAAACTGTTTTTT. Its translation: CASSLNGDLPNEKLFF.

This chain joins TRBV5-4 and TRBJ2-1; D unresolved. The CDR3 runs 11 residues. Germline V gene data show CDR1 as SGHNT and CDR2 as YYREEE (reference sequence). V was clipped by 4 bases and J by 8 bases, with 7 bases between them. The CDR3 here is CASSTKDEQFF. The CDR3 nucleotides read TGTGCCAGCAGCACCAAGGATGAGCAGTTCTTC.

The chain carries TRBV7-6 and TRBJ2-5; D perhaps matches TRBD1 (6 bases). The CDR3 has 15 residues. Between the trimmed V and J ends, which lost 4 bases and 4 bases, there was a span of 16 bases. The germline gives CDR1 SGHVS, CDR2 FNYEAQ. CDR3 in DNA: TGTGCCAGCAGCTCTAACAGGGATCCGAGAGAGACCCAGTACTTC. This codes for CASSSNRDPRETQYF.

The V call is TRBV2, the J call TRBJ2-7; 11 positions agree with TRBD2. Germline CDR1 reads SNHLY; CDR2 reads FYNNEI. The V segment lost 8 bases and the J segment 3 bases; nucleotides outside the gene matches: 6. There are 14 residues in the CDR3. CDR3: CASAWTSGYYEQYF. CDR3 coding DNA: TGTGCCAGCGCCTGGACTAGCGGGTACTACGAGCAGTACTTC. Combining the CDR3 with reference TRBV2 and TRBJ2-7 gives the whole variable domain EPEVTQTPSHQVTQMGQEVILRCVPISNHLYFYWYRQILGQKVEFLVSFYNNEISEKSEIFDDQFSVERPDGSNFTLKIRSTKLEDSAMYFCASAWTSGYYEQYFGPGTRLTVT.

Comment on this clone: Germline is not matched at one junction end, which may reflect a read error. Distinct nucleotide sequences in the sample also encode this CDR3. CDR3 loop: CASSYYSSIAKNIQYF. The CDR3 DNA is TGCGCCAGCAGCTACTACAGTTCTATAGCCAAAAACATTCAGTACTTC. V gene TRBV11-2 combines with J gene TRBJ2-4; no firm D call. CDR1 is SGHAT, CDR2 FQNNGV, per germline. This CDR3 region has 16 residues.

The DNA of the CDR3 is TGTGCCAGCAGCTTAGCGGAAACTGAAGCTTTCTTT. Amino acids: CASSLAETEAFF. V is TRBV11-2 and J is TRBJ1-1; D unresolved. Between the trimmed V and J ends, which lost 1 base and 5 bases, there was a span of 5 bases. The CDR3 is made up of 12 amino acids. The germline CDR1 and CDR2 sequences are SGHAT and FQNNGV.

This chain uses TRBV27 with TRBJ2-2; TRBD2 matches at 11 bases. With V trimmed by 4 bases and J by 5 bases, 9 bases remained unmatched. CDR3 length: 17 residues. Germline CDR1 MNHEY, CDR2 SMNVEV (reference sequence). CDR3 nucleotide sequence: TGTGCCAGCAGTTATCTAGCGGGAGGCCCGGGGACCGGGGAGCTGTTTTTT. Its translation is CASSYLAGGPGTGELFF.

This clone showed up just once. The chain couples TRBV7-9 to TRBJ2-7; TRBD1 matches 9 bases. The CDR3 length is 16 residues. Germline CDR1 SEHNR, CDR2 FQNEAQ (reference sequence). V dropped 5 bases and J dropped 0; count of bases not matched to a gene: 8. The CDR3 loop is CASSPSGTGSSYEQYF. CDR3 nucleotide sequence: TGTGCCAGCAGCCCCTCTGGGACAGGGAGCTCCTACGAGCAGTACTTC. The full variable domain, with the rest looked up from reference TRBV7-9 and TRBJ2-7, is DTGVSQNPRHKITKRGQNVTFRCDPISEHNRLYWYRQTLGQGPEFLTYFQNEAQLEKSRLLSDRFSAERPKGSFSTLEIQRTEQGDSAMYLCASSPSGTGSSYEQYFGPGTRLTVT.

The V call is TRBV29-1, the J call TRBJ2-1; D is perhaps TRBD1 or TRBD2 (6 bases each). The CDR3 contains 13 residues. V was shortened by 7 bases and J by 7 bases, with 17 bases between the two germline ends. Germline V lookup: CDR1 SQVTM, CDR2 ANQGSEA. This CDR3 reads CSAIVGGGNEQFF. In DNA form, the CDR3 reads TGCAGCGCCATAGTCGGGGGCGGGAATGAGCAGTTCTTC.

The chain uses TRBV7-9 and TRBJ2-1; D possibly uses TRBD1 or TRBD2 (6 bases each). The CDR3 is made up of 16 amino acids. Germline CDR1 reads SEHNR; CDR2 reads FQNEAQ (reference sequence). V lost 4 bases, J lost 0 bases, and 13 bases lay in between. The CDR3 region has the DNA TGTGCCAGCAGCTCCGCTGAGGGGGGCTCCTACAATGAGCAGTTCTTC. Translation: CASSSAEGGSYNEQFF. The entire variable domain, with the rest obtained from reference TRBV7-9 and TRBJ2-1, is as follows: DTGVSQNPRHKITKRGQNVTFRCDPISEHNRLYWYRQTLGQGPEFLTYFQNEAQLEKSRLLSDRFSAERPKGSFSTLEIQRTEQGDSAMYLCASSSAEGGSYNEQFFGPGTRLTVL.

This clone appeared once. The V gene is TRBV7-2, the J gene TRBJ2-5; D might be TRBD2 (6 bases). The CDR3 totals 14 residues. CDR1 is SGHTA, CDR2 FQGNSA, per germline. With 1 base removed from V and 2 bases from J, the gap between germline ends came to 8 bases. Written as DNA, the CDR3 is TGTGCCAGCAGCTTAGTGGAGGGGCAAGAGACCCAGTACTTC. Encoded protein: CASSLVEGQETQYF.

The chain is built from TRBV13 and TRBJ2-3; 14 bases are a match to TRBD2. Germline CDR1 is PRHDT and CDR2 is FYEKMQ (reference sequence). The J segment lost 0 bases and the V segment lost 7 bases, leaving 15 bases of the junction unmatched. The CDR3 sequence is 20 residues long. CDR3: CASTNRPGLAGVVSTDTQYF. CDR3 coding DNA: TGTGCCAGCACCAATCGTCCGGGACTAGCGGGGGTAGTAAGCACAGATACGCAGTATTTT.

The chain links TRBV15 to TRBJ2-5, with 7 positions matching TRBD1. After removal of 1 base from V and 2 bases from J, the junction contained 7 bases not matched to a gene. This CDR3 region has 16 residues. The germline V gene encodes CDR1 LNHNV and CDR2 YYDKDF (reference sequence). In DNA, the CDR3 is TGTGCCACCAGCAGAGCGATCTCGACAGGGCAAGAGACCCAGTACTTC. This gives the protein CATSRAISTGQETQYF.

The chain has TRBV27 and TRBJ2-1; perhaps D is TRBD1 or TRBD2 (5 bases each). This CDR3 has 17 residues. Trimming removed 7 bases at V and 10 bases at J, with 29 bases between. Looked up from germline, CDR1 is MNHEY and CDR2 is SMNVEV (reference sequence). The CDR3 spells CASMGPSPSSRHLEQFF. The CDR3 DNA sequence: TGTGCCAGCATGGGGCCCTCTCCTAGCTCTCGGCATTTGGAGCAGTTCTTC.

This clone was observed once. The rearrangement links TRBV28 to TRBJ2-7, with D tentatively TRBD1 (6 bases). The V end lost 5 bases, the J end lost 6 bases, and 14 bases lay between the germline ends. The germline gives CDR1 MDHEN, CDR2 SYDVKM. The CDR3 runs to 13 residues. The CDR3 coding sequence is TGTGCCAGCAGTCCGATCAGGGGTCGCGAGCAGTACTTC. It yields the protein CASSPIRGREQYF.

The V call is TRBV13, the J call TRBJ2-2; 7 bases fit TRBD1. The junction had 4 bases not matched to a gene; V was cut back by 5 bases and J by 1 base. In germline, CDR1 is PRHDT, CDR2 FYEKMQ (reference sequence). The CDR3 is made up of 15 amino acids. The CDR3 DNA is TGTGCCAGCAGCCCTGACAGGGAGAACACCGGGGAGCTGTTTTTT. Translation: CASSPDRENTGELFF. The full variable domain, in which reference TRBV13 and TRBJ2-2 provide the parts outside the CDR3, is AAGVIQSPRHLIKEKRETATLKCYPIPRHDTVYWYQQGPGQDPQFLISFYEKMQSDKGSIPDRFSAQQFSDYHSELNMSSLELGDSALYFCASSPDRENTGELFFGEGSRLTVL.

V is TRBV19 and J is TRBJ2-5, with 8 bases lining up with TRBD1. The CDR3 spans 15 residues. CDR1 and CDR2 from the germline V gene are LNHDA and SQIVND (reference sequence). The V segment lost 7 bases and the J segment 2 bases; nucleotides outside the gene matches: 9. The CDR3 is CASKATGATQETQYF. The CDR3 coding sequence is TGTGCCAGTAAGGCGACAGGGGCGACTCAAGAGACCCAGTACTTC.

The chain employs TRBV7-8 and TRBJ2-5, with D possibly being TRBD1 or TRBD2 (5 bases each). The V end was cut by 4 bases, the J end by 4 bases, with 13 bases between. CDR1 and CDR2 (germline): SGHVS, FQNEAQ. This CDR3 comprises 14 residues. CDR3 nucleotide sequence: TGTGCCAGCAGCTGGGGGAAGAGGGGAGAGACCCAGTACTTC. As protein: CASSWGKRGETQYF.

The genes are TRBV4-1 and TRBJ2-1, with D tentatively TRBD1 (5 bases). The germline CDR1 and CDR2 sequences are MGHRA and YSYEKL. The CDR3 loop spans 11 amino acids. The V end lost 6 bases, the J end lost 14 bases, and 14 bases lay between the germline ends. Here the CDR3 reads CASRMGPLEFF. In nucleotides, the CDR3 is TGCGCCAGCAGGATGGGGCCTCTGGAGTTCTTC.

The V call is TRBV6-5, the J call TRBJ1-6; TRBD1 might be the D (5 bases). V lost 0 bases, J lost 7 bases, and 10 bases lay in between. The CDR3 totals 15 residues. The germline V gene encodes CDR1 MNHEY and CDR2 SVGAGI. This CDR3 is CASSYSGQGNSPLHF. CDR3 bases: TGTGCCAGCAGTTACTCTGGGCAGGGAAATTCACCCCTCCACTTT.

This sequence joins TRBV11-2 and TRBJ2-7; D remains unclear. Germline CDR1 reads SGHAT; CDR2 reads FQNNGV. CDR3 length: 14 residues. V lost 6 bases and J lost 5, with 17 bases in between. CDR3 sequence (DNA): TGTGCCAGCAGTTTCGGACCCGAAACAAACGAGCAGTACTTC. This sequence encodes CASSFGPETNEQYF.

This clone showed up just a few times. CDR3 sequence: CASSLSGAQPQHF. The CDR3 region has the DNA TGTGCCAGCAGTTTATCAGGGGCCCAGCCCCAGCATTTT. The chain has TRBV27 and TRBJ1-5, with a tentative D call TRBD1 (5 bases). Germline-derived CDR1 and CDR2 are MNHEY and SMNVEV (reference sequence). V dropped 0 bases and J dropped 7 bases, with 7 bases sitting between them. There are 13 residues in the CDR3.

This clone is a singleton in its sample. This sequence joins TRBV7-9 and TRBJ2-6, with D hard to call. The CDR3 is 15 amino acids. Germline CDR1 and CDR2: SEHNR and FQNEAQ (reference sequence). Trimming cost V 4 bases and J 1 base, with 8 bases left between them. The CDR3 loop is CASSSRSSGANVLTF. The CDR3 region has the DNA TGTGCCAGCAGCTCCCGCAGTTCTGGGGCCAACGTCCTGACTTTC.

The chain uses TRBV6-5 and TRBJ1-1; unclear D gene. Trimming took off 3 bases at V and 7 bases at J, with 12 bases between the two ends. The V gene's germline CDR1 is MNHEY and CDR2 SVGAGI. The CDR3 runs 13 residues. CDR3 in amino acids: CASSYGTGVEAFF. Here the CDR3 DNA reads TGTGCCAGCAGTTATGGTACGGGAGTTGAAGCTTTCTTT.